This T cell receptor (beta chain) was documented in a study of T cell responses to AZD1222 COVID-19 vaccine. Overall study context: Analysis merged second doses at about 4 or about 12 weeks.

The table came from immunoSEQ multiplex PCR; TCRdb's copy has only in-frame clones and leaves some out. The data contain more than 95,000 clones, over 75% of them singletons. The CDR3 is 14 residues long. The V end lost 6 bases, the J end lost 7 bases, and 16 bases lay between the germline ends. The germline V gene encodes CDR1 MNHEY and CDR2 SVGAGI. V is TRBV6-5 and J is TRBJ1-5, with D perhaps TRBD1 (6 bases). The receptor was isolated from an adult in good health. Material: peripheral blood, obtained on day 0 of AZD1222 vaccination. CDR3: CASSRDKGGQPQHF. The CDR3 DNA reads TGTGCCAGCAGCAGGGACAAAGGGGGACAGCCCCAGCATTTT.